The rows below give T cell receptor beta chains drawn from one sample of a study of blood T cell repertoires in COVID-19. Some clones are missing from TCRdb's copy, which holds only in-frame ones; the method was immunoSEQ multiplex PCR. The sample shows under 200,000 clones, around 88% of them seen only once. The sample was PBMCs or T cells enriched from blood (not recorded which). Receptors were obtained from a man aged 40-50 years with acute COVID-19. The CDR3 runs from the conserved cysteine through the conserved F or W. A D gene is named only where the DNA matches it firmly. Size values are once, few and many counts, or a class for expanded clones, and some rows have none.

size | J | V | D | DNA | CDR3
. | TRBJ1-4 | TRBV15 | . | TGTGCCACCAGCAGAGAACGGGGACTGGGAAATGAAAAACTGTTTTTT | CATSRERGLGNEKLFF
. | TRBJ1-2 | TRBV6-4 | TRBD1 | TGTGCCAGCAGTGACTCATTTCCCGGGACAGGGGTTAAAAATTTAGGCTTC | CASSDSFPGTGVKNLGF
. | TRBJ2-6 | TRBV7-9 | . | TGTGCCAGCATGAGCTCTGGGGCCAACGTCCTGACTTTC | CASMSSGANVLTF
. | TRBJ2-7 | TRBV2 | TRBD1 | TGTGCCAGCAGTATCGGTCCGGGACAGGCCTCCTACGAGCAGTACTTC | CASSIGPGQASYEQYF
. | TRBJ2-7 | TRBV11-2 | . | TGTGCCAGCAGCCCTACATTGGTGAGGGTGAGAGGGGAGCAGTACTTC | CASSPTLVRVRGEQYF
. | TRBJ2-1 | TRBV7-3 | TRBD2 | TGTGCCAGCAGCCAACTAGGGCCTAGCGGCGACAATGAGCAGTTCTTC | CASSQLGPSGDNEQFF
. | TRBJ2-1 | TRBV27 | . | TGTGCCAGCAGTTTAATTCCGCCAGGTGAGCAGTTCTTC | CASSLIPPGEQFF
once | TRBJ2-7 | TRBV4-2 | . | TGTGCCAGCAGCCCACTCCGGGACTCGATAAGCTACGAGCAGTACTTC | CASSPLRDSISYEQYF
. | TRBJ2-2 | TRBV7-7 | TRBD2 | TGTGCCAGCAGTCAATACCAACTAGCGGGAGCAACCGGGGAGCTGTTTTTT | CASSQYQLAGATGELFF
. | TRBJ2-7 | TRBV6-5 | TRBD2 | TGTGCCAGCAGTTACTCGAACCTAGCGGGGGCCTACGAGCAGTACTTC | CASSYSNLAGAYEQYF
. | TRBJ1-1 | TRBV30 | TRBD1 | TGTGCCTGGAGACGCACAGGGGCGACTGAAGCTTTCTTT | CAWRRTGATEAFF
. | TRBJ1-4 | TRBV28 | TRBD1 | TGTGCCAGCAGTTTATCAGGGACAGGCTTTCGCCAAAAACTGTTTTTT | CASSLSGTGFRQKLFF
. | TRBJ1-1 | TRBV5-1 | TRBD1 | TGCGCCAGCAGCTTGGCCGGGACAGCTAGTGAAGCTTTCTTT | CASSLAGTASEAFF